The sequence of this TCR beta chain was determined in a study of vaccination effects on CD4 cells after COVID-19. Before sequencing took place, the ViraFEST assay used viral peptide pools to expand antigen-specific CD4+ T cells. Following culture for around 10 days, CD4+ T cells were isolated. Previously uninfected by SARS-CoV-2, the vaccine recipients also showed negative nucleocapsid antibodies. In culture with roughly 10 IU/ml IL-2 and about 10 ug/ml peptides, PBMC were grown at roughly 2 million per well. Researchers swapped half the medium for IL-2 medium on both days 3 and 7. Comments on this clone: As yet, its antigen is unknown.

The protocol was immunoSEQ multiplex PCR, while the TCRdb copy is restricted to in-frame clones and leaves out a portion. In the table there are some 22,000 clones, about 76% of which are singletons. General study findings and limits: Healthy vaccinees' vaccine-induced clones included only 1 of 255 cross-reacting with common cold coronaviruses.

Trimming left V 1 base short and J 5 bases short, with 6 bases between. CDR1 and CDR2 from the germline V gene are SGHNT and YENEEA. The CDR3 runs 13 residues. The source was CD4+ T cells from PBMCs cultured with SARS-CoV-2 spike peptides, collected before COVID-19 vaccination. The source of this sequence is a human donor who received a COVID-19 vaccine. The V gene is TRBV11-3, the J gene TRBJ2-1, with D perhaps TRBD1 (5 bases). The CDR3: CASSLVRDNEQFF. The CDR3 coding sequence is TGTGCCAGCAGCTTAGTCAGGGACAATGAGCAGTTCTTC.